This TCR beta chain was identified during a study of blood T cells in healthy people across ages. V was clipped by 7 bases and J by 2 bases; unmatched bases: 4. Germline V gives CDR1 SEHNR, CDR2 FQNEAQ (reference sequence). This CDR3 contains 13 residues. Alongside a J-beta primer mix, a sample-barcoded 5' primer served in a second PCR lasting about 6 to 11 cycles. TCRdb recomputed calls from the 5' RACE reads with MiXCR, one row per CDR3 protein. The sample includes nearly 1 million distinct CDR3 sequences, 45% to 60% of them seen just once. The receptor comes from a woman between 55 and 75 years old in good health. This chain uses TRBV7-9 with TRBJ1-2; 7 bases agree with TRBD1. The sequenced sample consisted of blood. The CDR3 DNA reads TGTGCCAGCATAGAGACAGGGAACTATGGCTACACCTTC. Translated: CASIETGNYGYTF.